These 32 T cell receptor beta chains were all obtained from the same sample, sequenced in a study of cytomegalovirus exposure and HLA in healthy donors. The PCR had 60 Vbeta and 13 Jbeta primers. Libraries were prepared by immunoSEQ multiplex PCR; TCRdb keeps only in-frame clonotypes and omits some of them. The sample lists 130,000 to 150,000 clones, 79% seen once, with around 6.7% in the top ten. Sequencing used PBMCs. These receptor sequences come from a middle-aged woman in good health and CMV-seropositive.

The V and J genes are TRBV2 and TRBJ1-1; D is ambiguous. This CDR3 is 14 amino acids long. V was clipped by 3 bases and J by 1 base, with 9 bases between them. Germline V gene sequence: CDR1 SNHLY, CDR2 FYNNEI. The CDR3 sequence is CASSDQISNTEAFF. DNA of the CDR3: TGTGCCAGCAGTGATCAGATCTCGAACACTGAAGCTTTCTTT.

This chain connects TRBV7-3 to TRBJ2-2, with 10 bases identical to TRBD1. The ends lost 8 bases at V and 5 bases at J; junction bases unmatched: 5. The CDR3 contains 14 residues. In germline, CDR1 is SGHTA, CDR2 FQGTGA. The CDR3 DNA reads TGTGCCAGCGGTTCGGGACAGGGGACCGGGGAGCTGTTTTTT. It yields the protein CASGSGQGTGELFF.

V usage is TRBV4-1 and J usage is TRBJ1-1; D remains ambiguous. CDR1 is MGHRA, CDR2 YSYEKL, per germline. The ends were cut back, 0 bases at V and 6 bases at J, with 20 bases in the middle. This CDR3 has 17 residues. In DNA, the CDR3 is TGCGCCAGCAGCCAAGAAGGGCGGCCTAGCTGGGGATCTGAAGCTTTCTTT. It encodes CASSQEGRPSWGSEAFF.

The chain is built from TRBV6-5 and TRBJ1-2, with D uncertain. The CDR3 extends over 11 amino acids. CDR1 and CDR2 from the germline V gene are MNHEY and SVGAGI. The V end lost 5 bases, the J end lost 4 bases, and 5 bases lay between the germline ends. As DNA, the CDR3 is TGTGCCAGCAGTGCAGTCTATGGCTACACCTTC. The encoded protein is CASSAVYGYTF.

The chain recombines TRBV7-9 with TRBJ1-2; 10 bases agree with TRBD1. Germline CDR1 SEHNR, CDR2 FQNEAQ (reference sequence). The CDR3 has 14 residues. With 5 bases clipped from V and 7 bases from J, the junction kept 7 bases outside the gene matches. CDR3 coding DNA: TGTGCCAGCAGCGAAGACCGGGACAGGGGTGGCTACACCTTC. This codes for CASSEDRDRGGYTF.

For the CDR3, the DNA is TGCGCCAGCAGAAGTATGGCGGGGGGAAGCACAGATACGCAGTATTTT. It specifies CASRSMAGGSTDTQYF. The chain is built from TRBV10-2 and TRBJ2-3; 8 bases align to TRBD2. CDR1 is WSHSY and CDR2 is SAAADI in the germline V gene. The CDR3 contains 16 residues. V shed 6 bases, J shed 0 bases, and the junction held 8 bases outside the gene matches.

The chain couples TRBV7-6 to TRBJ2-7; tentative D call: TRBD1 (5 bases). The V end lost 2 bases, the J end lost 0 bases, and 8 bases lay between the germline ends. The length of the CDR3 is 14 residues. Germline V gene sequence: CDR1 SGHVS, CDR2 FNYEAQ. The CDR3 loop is CASSLQQGSYEQYF. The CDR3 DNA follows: TGTGCCAGCAGCTTACAGCAGGGCTCCTACGAGCAGTACTTC. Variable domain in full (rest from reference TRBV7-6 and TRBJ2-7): GAGVSQSPRYKVTKRGQDVALRCDPISGHVSLYWYRQALGQGPEFLTYFNYEAQQDKSGLPNDRFSAERPEGSISTLTIQRTEQRDSAMYRCASSLQQGSYEQYFGPGTRLTVT.

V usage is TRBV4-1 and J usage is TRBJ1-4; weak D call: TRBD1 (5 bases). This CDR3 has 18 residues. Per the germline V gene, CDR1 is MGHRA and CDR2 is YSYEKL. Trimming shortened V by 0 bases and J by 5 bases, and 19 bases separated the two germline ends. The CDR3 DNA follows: TGCGCCAGCAGCCAAGACCCGGGCCTCTTAGGGGAAAATGAAAAACTGTTTTTT. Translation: CASSQDPGLLGENEKLFF.

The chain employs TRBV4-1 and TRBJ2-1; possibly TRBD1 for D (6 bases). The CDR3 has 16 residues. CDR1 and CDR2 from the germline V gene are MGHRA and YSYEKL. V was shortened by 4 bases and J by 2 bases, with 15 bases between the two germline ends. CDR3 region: CASSPQGSTPYNEQFF. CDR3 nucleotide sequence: TGCGCCAGCAGCCCCCAGGGGAGTACGCCCTACAATGAGCAGTTCTTC.

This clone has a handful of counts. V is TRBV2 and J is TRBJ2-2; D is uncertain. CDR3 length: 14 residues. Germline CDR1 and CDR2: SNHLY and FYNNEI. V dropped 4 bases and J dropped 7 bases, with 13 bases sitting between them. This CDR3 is CASSVIEIFGELFF. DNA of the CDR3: TGTGCCAGCAGTGTTATAGAAATCTTCGGGGAGCTGTTTTTT.

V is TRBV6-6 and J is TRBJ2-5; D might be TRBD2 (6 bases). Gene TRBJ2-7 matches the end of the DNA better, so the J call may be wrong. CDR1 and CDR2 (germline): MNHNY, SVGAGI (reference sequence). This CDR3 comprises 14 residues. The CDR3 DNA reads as TGTGCCAGCAGTTATTTAGGAGGGGCCTACGAGCAGTACTTC. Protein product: CASSYLGGAYEQYF.

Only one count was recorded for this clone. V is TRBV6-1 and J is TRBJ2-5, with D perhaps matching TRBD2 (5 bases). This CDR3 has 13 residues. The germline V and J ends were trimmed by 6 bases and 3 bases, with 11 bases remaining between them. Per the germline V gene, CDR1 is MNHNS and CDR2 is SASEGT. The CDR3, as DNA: TGTGCCAGCAGAGGACTGAATGAAGAGACCCAGTACTTC. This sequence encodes CASRGLNEETQYF.

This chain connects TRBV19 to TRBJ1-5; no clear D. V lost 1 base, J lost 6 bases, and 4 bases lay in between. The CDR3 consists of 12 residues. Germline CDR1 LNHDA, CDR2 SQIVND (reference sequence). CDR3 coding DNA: TGTGCCAGTAGTATAGGGAGTCAGCCCCAGCATTTT. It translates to CASSIGSQPQHF.

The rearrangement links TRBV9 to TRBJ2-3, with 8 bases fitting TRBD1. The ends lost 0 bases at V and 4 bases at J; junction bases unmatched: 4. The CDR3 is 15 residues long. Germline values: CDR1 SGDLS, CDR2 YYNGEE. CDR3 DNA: TGTGCCAGCAGCGTAGCTGCAGGGGGCGCAGATACGCAGTATTTT. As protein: CASSVAAGGADTQYF. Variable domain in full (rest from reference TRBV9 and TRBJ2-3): DSGVTQTPKHLITATGQRVTLRCSPRSGDLSVYWYQQSLDQGLQFLIQYYNGEERAKGNILERFSAQQFPDLHSELNLSSLELGDSALYFCASSVAAGGADTQYFGPGTRLTVL.

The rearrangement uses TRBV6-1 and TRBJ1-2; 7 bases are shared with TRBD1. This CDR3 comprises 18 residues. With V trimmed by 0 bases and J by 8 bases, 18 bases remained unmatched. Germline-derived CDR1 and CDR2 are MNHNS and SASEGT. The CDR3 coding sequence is TGTGCCAGCAGTGAAGCGCTGGGACAGCTCTTAGGGGCTGGGGGCTACACCTTC. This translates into CASSEALGQLLGAGGYTF.

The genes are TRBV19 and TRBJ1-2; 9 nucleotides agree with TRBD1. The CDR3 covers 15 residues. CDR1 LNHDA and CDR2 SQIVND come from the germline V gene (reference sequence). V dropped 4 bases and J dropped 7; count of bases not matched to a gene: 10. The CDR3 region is CASSTEGQGIGGYTF. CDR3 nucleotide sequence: TGTGCCAGTAGTACGGAGGGACAGGGTATTGGTGGCTACACCTTC.

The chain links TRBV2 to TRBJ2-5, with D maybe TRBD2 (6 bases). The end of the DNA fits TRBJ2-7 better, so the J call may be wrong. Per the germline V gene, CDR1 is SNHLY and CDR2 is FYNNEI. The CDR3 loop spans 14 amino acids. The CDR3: CASSGTTISYEQYF. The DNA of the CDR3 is TGTGCCAGCAGTGGGACTACCATCTCCTACGAGCAGTACTTC.

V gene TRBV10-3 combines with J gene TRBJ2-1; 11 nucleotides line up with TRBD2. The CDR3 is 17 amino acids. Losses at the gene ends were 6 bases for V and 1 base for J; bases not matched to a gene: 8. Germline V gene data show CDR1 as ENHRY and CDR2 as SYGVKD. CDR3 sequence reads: CAISAGTSGDSYNEQFF. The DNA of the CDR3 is TGTGCCATCAGCGCCGGGACTAGCGGCGATTCCTACAATGAGCAGTTCTTC.

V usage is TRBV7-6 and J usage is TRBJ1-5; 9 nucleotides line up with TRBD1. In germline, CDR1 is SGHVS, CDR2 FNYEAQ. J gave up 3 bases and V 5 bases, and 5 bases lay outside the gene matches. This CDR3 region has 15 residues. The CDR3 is CASSPWTGANQPQHF. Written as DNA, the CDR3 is TGTGCCAGCAGCCCGTGGACAGGGGCCAATCAGCCCCAGCATTTT.

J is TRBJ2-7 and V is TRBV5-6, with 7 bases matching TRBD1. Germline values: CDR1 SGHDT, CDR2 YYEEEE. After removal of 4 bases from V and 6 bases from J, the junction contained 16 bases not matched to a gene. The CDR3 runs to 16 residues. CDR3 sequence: CASSLLSQGSYPEQYF. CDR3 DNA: TGTGCCAGCAGCCTACTCTCACAGGGGAGTTACCCCGAGCAGTACTTC.

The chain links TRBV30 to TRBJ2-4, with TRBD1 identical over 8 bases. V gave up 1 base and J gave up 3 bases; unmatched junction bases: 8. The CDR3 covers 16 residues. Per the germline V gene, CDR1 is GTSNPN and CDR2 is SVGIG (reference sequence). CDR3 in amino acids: CAWSASGGGSKNIQYF. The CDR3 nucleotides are TGTGCCTGGAGTGCCTCAGGGGGCGGCAGCAAAAACATTCAGTACTTC.

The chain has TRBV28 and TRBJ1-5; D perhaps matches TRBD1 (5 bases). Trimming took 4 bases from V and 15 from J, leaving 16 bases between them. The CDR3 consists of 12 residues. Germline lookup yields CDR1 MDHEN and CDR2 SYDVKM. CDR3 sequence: CASSSQGRAPHF. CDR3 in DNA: TGTGCCAGCAGTTCCCAGGGTAGGGCCCCGCATTTT. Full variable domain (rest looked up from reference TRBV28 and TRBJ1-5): DVKVTQSSRYLVKRTGEKVFLECVQDMDHENMFWYRQDPGLGLRLIYFSYDVKMKEKGDIPEGYSVSREKKERFSLILESASTNQTSMYLCASSSQGRAPHFGDGTRLSIL.

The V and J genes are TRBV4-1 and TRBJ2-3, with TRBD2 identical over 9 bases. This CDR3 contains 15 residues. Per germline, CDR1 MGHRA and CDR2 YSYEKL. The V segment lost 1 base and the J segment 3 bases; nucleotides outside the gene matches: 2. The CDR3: CASSQALAGTDTQYF. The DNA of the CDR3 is TGCGCCAGCAGCCAAGCCCTAGCGGGAACAGATACGCAGTATTTT.

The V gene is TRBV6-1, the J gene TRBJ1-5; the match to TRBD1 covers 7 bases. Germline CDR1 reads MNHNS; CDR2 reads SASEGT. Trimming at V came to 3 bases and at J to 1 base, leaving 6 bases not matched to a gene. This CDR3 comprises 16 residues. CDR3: CASSERQGRSNQPQHF. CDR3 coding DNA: TGTGCCAGCAGTGAGAGACAGGGAAGAAGCAATCAGCCCCAGCATTTT.

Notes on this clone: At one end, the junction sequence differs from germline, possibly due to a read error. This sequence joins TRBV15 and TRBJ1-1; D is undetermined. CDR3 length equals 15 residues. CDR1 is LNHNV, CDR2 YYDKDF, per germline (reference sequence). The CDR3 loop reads CATSRGLDLNAEAFF. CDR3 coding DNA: TGTGCCACCAGCAGAGGATTGGACTTGAACGCTGAAGCTTTCTTT.

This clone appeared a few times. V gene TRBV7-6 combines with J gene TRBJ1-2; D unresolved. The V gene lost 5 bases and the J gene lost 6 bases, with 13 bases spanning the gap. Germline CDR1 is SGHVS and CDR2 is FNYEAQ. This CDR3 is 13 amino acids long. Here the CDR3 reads CASSNGALDGYTF. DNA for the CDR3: TGTGCCAGCAGCAACGGAGCGCTTGATGGCTACACCTTC. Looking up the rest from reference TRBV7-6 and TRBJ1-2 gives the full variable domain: GAGVSQSPRYKVTKRGQDVALRCDPISGHVSLYWYRQALGQGPEFLTYFNYEAQQDKSGLPNDRFSAERPEGSISTLTIQRTEQRDSAMYRCASSNGALDGYTFGSGTRLTVV.

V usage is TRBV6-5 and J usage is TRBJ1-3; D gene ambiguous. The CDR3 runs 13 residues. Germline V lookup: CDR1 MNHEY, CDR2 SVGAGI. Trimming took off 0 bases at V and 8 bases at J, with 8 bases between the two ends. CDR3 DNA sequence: TGTGCCAGCAGTTACTCGAATCCAGACACCATATATTTT. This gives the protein CASSYSNPDTIYF.

The CDR3 nucleotides read TGTGCCAGCATGTCCCGGACAGGGCACACTGAAGCTTTCTTT. Amino acids: CASMSRTGHTEAFF. The rearrangement uses TRBV6-1 and TRBJ1-1; 8 nucleotides line up with TRBD1. The CDR3 spans 14 residues. The J segment lost 3 bases and the V segment lost 7 bases, leaving 7 bases of the junction unmatched. Germline CDR1 and CDR2: MNHNS and SASEGT.

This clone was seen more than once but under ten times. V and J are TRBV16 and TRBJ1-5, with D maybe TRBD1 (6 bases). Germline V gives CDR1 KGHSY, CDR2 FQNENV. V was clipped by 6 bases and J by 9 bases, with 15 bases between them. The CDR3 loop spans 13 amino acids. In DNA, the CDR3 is TGTGCCAGCAGACAGGACAGATCAGGGCCCCAGCATTTT. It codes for CASRQDRSGPQHF.

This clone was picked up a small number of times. CDR3 sequence (DNA): TGTGCCAGCAGCTTAAATCTAGCGGGGGGCACCTCCTACAATGAGCAGTTCTTC. Protein sequence: CASSLNLAGGTSYNEQFF. The chain has TRBV11-2 and TRBJ2-1; 11 positions agree with TRBD2. The CDR3 length is 18 residues. V lost 2 bases and J lost 0; bases outside the gene matches: 6. Germline V CDR1 and CDR2: SGHAT, FQNNGV.

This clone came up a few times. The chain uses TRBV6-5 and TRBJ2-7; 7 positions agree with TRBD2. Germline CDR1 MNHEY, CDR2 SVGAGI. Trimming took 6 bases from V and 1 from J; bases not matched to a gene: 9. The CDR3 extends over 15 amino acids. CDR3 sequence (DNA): TGTGCCAGCAGGGGGCTGGGGGGGATTTCCTACGAGCAGTACTTC. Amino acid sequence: CASRGLGGISYEQYF.

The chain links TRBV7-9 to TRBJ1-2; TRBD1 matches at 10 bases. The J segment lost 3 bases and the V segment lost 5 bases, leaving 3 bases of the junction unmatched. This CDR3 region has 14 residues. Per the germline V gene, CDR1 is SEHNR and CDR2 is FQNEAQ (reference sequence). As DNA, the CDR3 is TGTGCCAGCAGCCCCGGACAGGGGGACTATGGCTACACCTTC. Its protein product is CASSPGQGDYGYTF.